One sample yielded the 19 T cell receptor beta chains listed below, sequenced in a study of blood T cell repertoires in COVID-19. Libraries were prepared by immunoSEQ multiplex PCR; TCRdb keeps only in-frame clonotypes and omits some of them. The sample consists of about 300,000 clones, 70% to 90% of them appearing once. The sequenced material came from peripheral blood. The receptors stem from a woman between 50 and 59 years old with COVID-19, enrolled during active disease.

The chain joins TRBV5-1 to TRBJ2-5; 10 nucleotides align to TRBD2. V dropped 0 bases and J dropped 5; count of bases not matched to a gene: 13. CDR1 SGHRS and CDR2 YFSETQ come from the germline V gene. The length of the CDR3 is 18 residues. Written as DNA, the CDR3 is TGCGCCAGCAGCTTGGGGGCTAGCGGGAGCTGGGCGTGGGAGACCCAGTACTTC. Its protein product is CASSLGASGSWAWETQYF. Looking up the rest from reference TRBV5-1 and TRBJ2-5 gives the full variable domain: KAGVTQTPRYLIKTRGQQVTLSCSPISGHRSVSWYQQTPGQGLQFLFEYFSETQRNKGNFPGRFSGRQFSNSRSEMNVSTLELGDSALYLCASSLGASGSWAWETQYFGPGTRLLVL.

V is TRBV5-1 and J is TRBJ1-2; D is perhaps TRBD1 (6 bases). CDR3 size: 13 residues. The V and J ends lost 4 bases and 4 bases respectively, with 11 bases between them. Germline lookup yields CDR1 SGHRS and CDR2 YFSETQ. The CDR3 loop reads CASSPGTTYGYTF. Written as DNA, the CDR3 is TGCGCCAGCAGCCCCGGGACAACCTATGGCTACACCTTC.

CDR3 sequence (DNA): TGTGCCATCAGTGAGTCAGGACTAGCGCCGTCGAAGGAGCTGTTTTTT. Translation gives CAISESGLAPSKELFF. The rearrangement joins TRBV10-3 to TRBJ2-2, with 9 bases aligning to TRBD2. After removal of 0 bases from V and 10 bases from J, the junction contained 9 bases not matched to a gene. Germline V CDR1 and CDR2: ENHRY, SYGVKD. The CDR3 length is 16 residues.

The chain links TRBV11-2 to TRBJ2-7, with 7 bases fitting TRBD2. CDR1 and CDR2 from the germline V gene are SGHAT and FQNNGV. The CDR3 runs to 17 residues. V gave up 5 bases and J gave up 2 bases; unmatched junction bases: 15. The CDR3 sequence is CASSQGQGASGAYEQYF. The CDR3 DNA is TGTGCCAGCAGCCAAGGCCAAGGGGCTAGCGGAGCCTACGAGCAGTACTTC.

The V gene is TRBV30, the J gene TRBJ2-1; possibly TRBD2 for D (6 bases). The germline CDR1 and CDR2 sequences are GTSNPN and SVGIG (reference sequence). V was shortened by 0 bases and J by 0 bases, with 12 bases between the two germline ends. This CDR3 region has 16 residues. The CDR3 sequence is CAWSVHWEASYNEQFF. The CDR3 coding sequence is TGTGCCTGGAGTGTACATTGGGAGGCCTCCTACAATGAGCAGTTCTTC.

The V call is TRBV7-9, the J call TRBJ2-1; a possible D gene is TRBD2 (7 bases). The CDR3 sequence is 15 residues long. V was trimmed by 4 bases and J by 8 bases, leaving 18 bases between them. Germline assignment: CDR1 SEHNR and CDR2 FQNEAQ (reference sequence). CDR3 in amino acids: CASSSLYRAGDEQFF. CDR3 DNA: TGTGCCAGCAGCTCCCTCTACAGGGCGGGGGATGAGCAGTTCTTC.

Written as DNA, the CDR3 is TGTGCCAGCAGCTTAGGACAGGGGAGATACACTGAAGCTTTCTTT. It is translated as CASSLGQGRYTEAFF. The chain joins TRBV7-9 to TRBJ1-1; 8 positions agree with TRBD1. V shed 1 base and J 3 bases; nucleotides not matched to a gene: 4. Germline values: CDR1 SEHNR, CDR2 FQNEAQ (reference sequence). The CDR3 loop spans 15 amino acids.

The V gene is TRBV7-9, the J gene TRBJ1-1, with 8 bases lining up with TRBD1. Germline lookup yields CDR1 SEHNR and CDR2 FQNEAQ (reference sequence). The CDR3 spans 16 residues. Trimming cost V 6 bases and J 1 base; bases outside gene matches: 10. The CDR3 DNA reads TGTGCCAGCAGATTCAGCACAGGGGGGGAGAACACTGAAGCTTTCTTT. Amino acids: CASRFSTGGENTEAFF. Together with reference TRBV7-9 and TRBJ1-1, the CDR3 gives the full variable domain: DTGVSQNPRHKITKRGQNVTFRCDPISEHNRLYWYRQTLGQGPEFLTYFQNEAQLEKSRLLSDRFSAERPKGSFSTLEIQRTEQGDSAMYLCASRFSTGGENTEAFFGQGTRLTVV.

The CDR3 sequence is CASSQTSTDTQYF. The CDR3 bases are TGTGCCAGTAGTCAAACTAGCACAGATACGCAGTATTTT. The chain carries TRBV19 and TRBJ2-3, with no clear D. The CDR3 runs 13 residues. V dropped 5 bases and J dropped 0 bases, with 6 bases sitting between them. Germline V gives CDR1 LNHDA, CDR2 SQIVND (reference sequence).

This clone was recorded a few times. The CDR3 loop reads CASSEARYGGGYTF. The CDR3 nucleotides are TGTGCCAGCAGTGAAGCGAGGTACGGAGGTGGCTACACCTTC. The genes are TRBV2 and TRBJ1-2; D not resolved. V was clipped by 0 bases and J by 7 bases, with 12 bases between them. This CDR3 has 14 residues. Germline loops: CDR1 SNHLY, CDR2 FYNNEI.

CDR3 bases: TGTGCCAGCAAAGCCCTGAGACAAAACGAATACAATGAGCAGTTCTTC. This gives the protein CASKALRQNEYNEQFF. The V gene is TRBV28, the J gene TRBJ2-1; D ambiguous. This CDR3 spans 16 amino acids. The germline CDR1 and CDR2 sequences are MDHEN and SYDVKM. Deletions cut 7 bases from V and 4 bases from J, with 20 bases between.

The chain combines TRBV29-1 with TRBJ1-1, with D perhaps matching TRBD1 (6 bases). V was shortened by 4 bases and J by 0 bases, with 12 bases between the two germline ends. Germline V gene data show CDR1 as SQVTM and CDR2 as ANQGSEA. This CDR3 comprises 14 residues. This chain's CDR3 is CSVAGHLMNTEAFF. The CDR3 DNA reads TGCAGCGTTGCGGGACACCTCATGAACACTGAAGCTTTCTTT.

Turning to this clone: Within the sample, other DNA sequences also encode this same CDR3. J is TRBJ2-7 and V is TRBV5-1; tentatively, D is TRBD1 (5 bases). V lost 3 bases and J 3 bases, leaving 7 bases between the germline ends. CDR3 length equals 12 residues. CDR1 SGHRS and CDR2 YFSETQ come from the germline V gene. The CDR3 nucleotides are TGCGCCAGCAGCTCTGACAGCTACGAGCAGTACTTC. Amino acid sequence: CASSSDSYEQYF.

The CDR3 DNA reads TGTGCCAGCAGCTTATTGGCTAGCGACCGCACAGATACGCAGTATTTT. Its protein product is CASSLLASDRTDTQYF. The V and J genes are TRBV7-3 and TRBJ2-3, with D perhaps TRBD2 (6 bases). V shed 2 bases and J shed 1 base, with 13 bases lying between them. CDR3 size: 16 residues. Germline assignment: CDR1 SGHTA and CDR2 FQGTGA.

This clone has a handful of counts. The chain carries TRBV5-4 and TRBJ2-2; perhaps TRBD2 as D (5 bases). V lost 2 bases and J lost 0, with 8 bases in between. Per germline, CDR1 SGHNT and CDR2 YYREEE (reference sequence). This CDR3 spans 15 amino acids. The CDR3: CASSFGGSNTGELFF. The CDR3 coding sequence is TGTGCCAGCAGCTTCGGCGGGTCGAACACCGGGGAGCTGTTTTTT.

This clone has just a few counts. In the same sample, other DNA sequences code for this CDR3. The rearrangement links TRBV5-1 to TRBJ1-5, with D possibly matching TRBD1 (6 bases). Germline V gene data show CDR1 as SGHRS and CDR2 as YFSETQ. The CDR3 contains 14 residues. V was trimmed by 2 bases and J by 2 bases, leaving 8 bases between them. CDR3 region: CASSLSGGNQPQHF. The CDR3 DNA sequence: TGCGCCAGCAGCTTATCAGGGGGCAATCAGCCCCAGCATTTT.

The chain joins TRBV5-8 to TRBJ2-7; D may be TRBD2 (6 bases). V was trimmed by 2 bases and J by 6 bases, leaving 21 bases between them. CDR1 and CDR2 from the germline V gene are SGHTS and YDEGEE. This CDR3 comprises 16 residues. The CDR3 region has the DNA TGTGCCAGCAGCTTCAAAGTCTCGGGGGTACGGATCGAGCAGTACTTC. Translated, it gives CASSFKVSGVRIEQYF.

A few counts support this clone. This sequence joins TRBV3-1 (or the pseudogene TRBV3-2) and TRBJ2-3; 11 bases fit TRBD2. The CDR3 spans 16 residues. Per the germline V gene, CDR1 is LGHDT and CDR2 is YNNKEL (reference sequence). The junction had 3 bases not matched to a gene; V was cut back by 4 bases and J by 0 bases. The CDR3 bases are TGTGCCAGCAGCCCGACTAGCGGGAAAAGCACAGATACGCAGTATTTT. Translating gives CASSPTSGKSTDTQYF.

The V and J genes are TRBV11-3 and TRBJ2-1; D is undetermined. The V gene's germline CDR1 is SGHNT and CDR2 YENEEA. V gave up 5 bases and J gave up 5 bases, with 16 bases separating them. The CDR3 runs 15 residues. In DNA, the CDR3 is TGTGCCAGCAGCACCGGTATTTCACGGGACAATGAGCAGTTCTTC. Its translation is CASSTGISRDNEQFF.